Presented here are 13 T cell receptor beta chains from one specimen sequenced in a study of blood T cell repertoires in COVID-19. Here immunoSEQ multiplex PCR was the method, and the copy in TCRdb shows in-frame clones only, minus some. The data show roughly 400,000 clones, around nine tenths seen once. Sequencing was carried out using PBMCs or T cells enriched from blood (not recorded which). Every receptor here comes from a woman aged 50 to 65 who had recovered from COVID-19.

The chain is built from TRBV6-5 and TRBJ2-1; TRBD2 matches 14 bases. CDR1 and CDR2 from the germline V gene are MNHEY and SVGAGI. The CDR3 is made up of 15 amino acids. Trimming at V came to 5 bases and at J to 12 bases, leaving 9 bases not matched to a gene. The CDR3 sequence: CASSPGTSGGRGQFF. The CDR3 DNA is TGTGCCAGCAGTCCCGGGACTAGCGGGGGCCGCGGGCAGTTCTTC.

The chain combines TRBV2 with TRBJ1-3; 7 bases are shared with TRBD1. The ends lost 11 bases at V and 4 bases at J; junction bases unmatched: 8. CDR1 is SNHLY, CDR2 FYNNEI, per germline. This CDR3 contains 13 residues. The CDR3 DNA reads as TGTGCCTATTCGACAGGGTTCGGAAACACCATATATTTT. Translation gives CAYSTGFGNTIYF.

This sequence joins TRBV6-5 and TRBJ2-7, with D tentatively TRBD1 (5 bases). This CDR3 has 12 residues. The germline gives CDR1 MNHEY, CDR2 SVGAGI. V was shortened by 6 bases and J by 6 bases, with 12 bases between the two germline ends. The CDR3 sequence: CASRLTGPEQYF. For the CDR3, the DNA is TGTGCCAGCAGACTTACAGGACCCGAGCAGTACTTC.

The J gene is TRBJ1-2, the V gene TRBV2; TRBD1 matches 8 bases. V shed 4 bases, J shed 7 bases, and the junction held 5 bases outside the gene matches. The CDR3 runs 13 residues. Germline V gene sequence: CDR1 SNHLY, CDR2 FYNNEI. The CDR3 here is CASSGSGGFGYTF. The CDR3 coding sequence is TGTGCCAGCAGTGGCTCAGGGGGCTTTGGCTACACCTTC.

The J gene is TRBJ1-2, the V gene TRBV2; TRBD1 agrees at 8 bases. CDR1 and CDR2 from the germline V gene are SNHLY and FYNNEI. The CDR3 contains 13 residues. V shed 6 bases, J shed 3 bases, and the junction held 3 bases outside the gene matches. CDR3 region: CASRTGVDYGYTF. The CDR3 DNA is TGTGCCAGCAGGACAGGGGTAGACTATGGCTACACCTTC.

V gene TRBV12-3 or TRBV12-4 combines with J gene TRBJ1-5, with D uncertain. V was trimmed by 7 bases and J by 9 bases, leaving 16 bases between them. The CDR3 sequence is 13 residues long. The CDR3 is CASKNDLSGPQHF. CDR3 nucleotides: TGTGCCAGCAAGAACGACCTTTCGGGGCCCCAGCATTTT.

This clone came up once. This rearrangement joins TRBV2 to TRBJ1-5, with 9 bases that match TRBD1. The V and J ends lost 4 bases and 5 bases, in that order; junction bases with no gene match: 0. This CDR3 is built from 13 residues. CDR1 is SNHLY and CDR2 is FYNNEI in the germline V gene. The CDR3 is CASSGDRDQPQHF. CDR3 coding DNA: TGTGCCAGCAGTGGGGACAGGGATCAGCCCCAGCATTTT.

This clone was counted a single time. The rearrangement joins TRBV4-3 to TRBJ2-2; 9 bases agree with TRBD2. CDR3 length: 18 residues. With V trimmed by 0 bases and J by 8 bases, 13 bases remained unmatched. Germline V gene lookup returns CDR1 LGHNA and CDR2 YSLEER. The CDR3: CASSQDVMAGGPAGELFF. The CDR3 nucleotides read TGCGCCAGCAGCCAAGATGTTATGGCGGGGGGGCCGGCTGGGGAGCTGTTTTTT.

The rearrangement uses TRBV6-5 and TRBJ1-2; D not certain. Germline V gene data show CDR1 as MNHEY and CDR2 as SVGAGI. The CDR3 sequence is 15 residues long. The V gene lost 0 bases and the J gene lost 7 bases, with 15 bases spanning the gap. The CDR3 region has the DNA TGTGCCAGCAGTTACTCGATTAACGGGGTTGGTGGCTACACCTTC. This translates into CASSYSINGVGGYTF.

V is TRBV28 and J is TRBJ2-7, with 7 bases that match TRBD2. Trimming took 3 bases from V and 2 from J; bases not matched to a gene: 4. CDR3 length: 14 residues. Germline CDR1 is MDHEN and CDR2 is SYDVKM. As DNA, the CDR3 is TGTGCCAGCAGTTTGGGGGAGGGGACCTACGAGCAGTACTTC. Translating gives CASSLGEGTYEQYF.

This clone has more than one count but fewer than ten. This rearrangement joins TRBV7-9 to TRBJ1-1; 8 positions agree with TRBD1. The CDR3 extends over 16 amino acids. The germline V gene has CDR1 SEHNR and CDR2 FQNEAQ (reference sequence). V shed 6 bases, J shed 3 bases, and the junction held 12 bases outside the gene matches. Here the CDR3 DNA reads TGTGCCAGCAGACCGCCCGGGACAGGTGGATACACTGAAGCTTTCTTT. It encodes CASRPPGTGGYTEAFF.

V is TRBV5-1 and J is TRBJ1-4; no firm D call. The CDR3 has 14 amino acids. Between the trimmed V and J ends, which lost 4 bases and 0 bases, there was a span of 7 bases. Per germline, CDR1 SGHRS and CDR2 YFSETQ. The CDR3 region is CASSEGPTNEKLFF. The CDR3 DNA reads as TGCGCCAGCAGCGAGGGCCCAACTAATGAAAAACTGTTTTTT.

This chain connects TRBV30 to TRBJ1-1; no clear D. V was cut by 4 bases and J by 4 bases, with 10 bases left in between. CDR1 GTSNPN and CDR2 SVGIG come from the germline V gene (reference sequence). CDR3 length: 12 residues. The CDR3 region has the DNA TGTGCCTGGACCCTAGTCCGCACTGAAGCTTTCTTT. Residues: CAWTLVRTEAFF.